This TCR beta chain is drawn from a study of T-cell memory formation after mild COVID-19. Trimming stripped 6 bases from V and 9 bases from J, with 19 bases between. This CDR3 has 15 residues. Per germline, CDR1 SGHRS and CDR2 YFSETQ. TCRdb reprocessed the 5' RACE reads with MiXCR, giving one entry per CDR3 protein. The top ten hold just over 8% of the sample, which has over 500,000 distinct CDR3 sequences, roughly 17% seen once. In its sample, this clonotype was seen a few times. The V call is TRBV5-1, the J call TRBJ1-6; the D is unclear. This receptor was taken from an adult woman who had mild COVID-19 (a few samples of this study predate the infection). Cell type and time point are not known. The sequenced sample consisted of PBMCs or a T cell subset sorted from them (not recorded which). The CDR3 reads CASKQNADSGSPLHF. The CDR3 DNA reads TGCGCCAGCAAACAAAATGCGGATTCGGGTTCACCCCTCCACTTT.